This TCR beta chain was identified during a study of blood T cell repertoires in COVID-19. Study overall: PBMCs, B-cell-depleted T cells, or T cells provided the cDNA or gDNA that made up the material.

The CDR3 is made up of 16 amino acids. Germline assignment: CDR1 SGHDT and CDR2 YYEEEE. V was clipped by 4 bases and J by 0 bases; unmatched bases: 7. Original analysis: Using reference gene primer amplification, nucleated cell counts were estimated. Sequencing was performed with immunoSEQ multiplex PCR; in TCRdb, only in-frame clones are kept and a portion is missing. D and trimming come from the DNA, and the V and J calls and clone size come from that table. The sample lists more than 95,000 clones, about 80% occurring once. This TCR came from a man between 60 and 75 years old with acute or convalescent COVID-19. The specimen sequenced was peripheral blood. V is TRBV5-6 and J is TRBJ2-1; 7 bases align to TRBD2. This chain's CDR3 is CASSLGLAGSYNEQFF. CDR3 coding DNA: TGTGCCAGCAGCCTTGGATTAGCGGGCTCCTACAATGAGCAGTTCTTC. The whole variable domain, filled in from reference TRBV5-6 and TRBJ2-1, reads DAGVTQSPTHLIKTRGQQVTLRCSPKSGHDTVSWYQQALGQGPQFIFQYYEEEERQRGNFPDRFSGHQFPNYSSELNVNALLLGDSALYLCASSLGLAGSYNEQFFGPGTRLTVL.